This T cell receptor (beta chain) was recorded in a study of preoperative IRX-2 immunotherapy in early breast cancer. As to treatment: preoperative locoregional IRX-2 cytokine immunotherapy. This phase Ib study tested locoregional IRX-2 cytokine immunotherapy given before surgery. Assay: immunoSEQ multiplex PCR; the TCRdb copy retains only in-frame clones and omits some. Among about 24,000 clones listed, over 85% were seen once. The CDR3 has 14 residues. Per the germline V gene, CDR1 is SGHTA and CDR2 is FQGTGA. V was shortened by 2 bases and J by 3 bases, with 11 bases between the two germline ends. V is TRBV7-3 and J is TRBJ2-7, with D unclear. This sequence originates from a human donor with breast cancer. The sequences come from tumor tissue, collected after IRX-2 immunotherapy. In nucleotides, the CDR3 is TGTGCCAGCAGCTTAGGCGGCGACCTCTACGAGCAGTACTTC. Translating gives CASSLGGDLYEQYF.